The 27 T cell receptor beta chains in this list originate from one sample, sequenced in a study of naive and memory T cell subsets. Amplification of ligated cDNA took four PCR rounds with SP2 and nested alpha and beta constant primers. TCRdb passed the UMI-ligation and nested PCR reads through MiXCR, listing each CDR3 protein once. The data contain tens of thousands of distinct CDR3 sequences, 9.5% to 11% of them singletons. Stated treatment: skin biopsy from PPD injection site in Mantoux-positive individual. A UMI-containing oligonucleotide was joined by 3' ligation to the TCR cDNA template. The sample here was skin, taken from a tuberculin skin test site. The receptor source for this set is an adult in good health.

CDR3 in amino acids: CASGAGTGVSDKEGTQYF. The CDR3 coding sequence is TGTGCCTCGGGGGCCGGGACAGGGGTTTCCGATAAAGAGGGGACCCAGTACTTC. J is TRBJ2-5 and V is TRBV10-3; 10 bases fit TRBD1. From germline, CDR1 is ENHRY and CDR2 SYGVKD. The J segment lost 7 bases and the V segment lost 11 bases, leaving 25 bases of the junction unmatched. This CDR3 is built from 18 residues.

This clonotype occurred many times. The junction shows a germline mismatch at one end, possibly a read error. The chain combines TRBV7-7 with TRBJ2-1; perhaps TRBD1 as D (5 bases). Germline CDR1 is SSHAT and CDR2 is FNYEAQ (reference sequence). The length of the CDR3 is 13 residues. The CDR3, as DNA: TGTGCTAGCAGCTTACAGGACTACAATGAGCAGTTCTTC. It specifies CASSLQDYNEQFF.

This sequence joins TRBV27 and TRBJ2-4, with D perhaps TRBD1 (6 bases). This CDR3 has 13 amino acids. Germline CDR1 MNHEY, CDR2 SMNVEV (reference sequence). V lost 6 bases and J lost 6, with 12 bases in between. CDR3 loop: CASSRGDSNIQYF. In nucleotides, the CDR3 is TGTGCCAGCAGCAGGGGAGATTCAAACATTCAGTACTTC.

CDR3 residues: CASSRRQGDTEAFF. CDR3 coding DNA: TGTGCCAGCAGTCGCCGACAGGGCGACACTGAAGCTTTCTTT. This chain uses TRBV6-2 or TRBV6-3 with TRBJ1-1; TRBD1 agrees at 7 bases. The CDR3 spans 14 residues. Germline V CDR1 and CDR2: MNHEY, SVGEGT. V lost 5 bases to trimming and J lost 3 bases; unmatched junction nucleotides: 6.

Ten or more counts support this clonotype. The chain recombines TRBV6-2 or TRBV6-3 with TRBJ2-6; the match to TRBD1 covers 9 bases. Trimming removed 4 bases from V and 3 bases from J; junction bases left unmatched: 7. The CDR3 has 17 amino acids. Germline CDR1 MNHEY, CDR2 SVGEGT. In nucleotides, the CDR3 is TGTGCCAGCAGTTTCCCTACAGGGGGCTATGGGGCCAACGTCCTGACTTTC. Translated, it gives CASSFPTGGYGANVLTF.

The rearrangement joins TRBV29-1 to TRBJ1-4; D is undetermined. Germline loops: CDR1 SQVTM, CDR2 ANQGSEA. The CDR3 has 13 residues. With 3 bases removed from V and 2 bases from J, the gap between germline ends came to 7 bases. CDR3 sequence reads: CSVELGTNEKLFF. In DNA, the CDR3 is TGCAGCGTTGAGTTAGGGACTAATGAAAAACTGTTTTTT.

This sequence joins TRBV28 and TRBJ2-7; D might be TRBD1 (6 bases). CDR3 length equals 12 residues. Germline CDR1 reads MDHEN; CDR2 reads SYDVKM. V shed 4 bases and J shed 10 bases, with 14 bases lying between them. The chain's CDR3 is CASSSRQVDQYF. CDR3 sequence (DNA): TGTGCCAGCAGTTCCCGACAGGTTGACCAGTACTTC. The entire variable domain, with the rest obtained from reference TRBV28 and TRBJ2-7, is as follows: DVKVTQSSRYLVKRTGEKVFLECVQDMDHENMFWYRQDPGLGLRLIYFSYDVKMKEKGDIPEGYSVSREKKERFSLILESASTNQTSMYLCASSSRQVDQYFGPGTRLTVT.

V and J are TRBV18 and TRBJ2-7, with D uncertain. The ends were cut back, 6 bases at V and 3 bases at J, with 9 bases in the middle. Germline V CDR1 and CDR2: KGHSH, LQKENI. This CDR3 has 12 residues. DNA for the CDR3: TGTGCCAGCTCCCCAGAGAACTACGAGCAGTACTTC. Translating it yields CASSPENYEQYF.

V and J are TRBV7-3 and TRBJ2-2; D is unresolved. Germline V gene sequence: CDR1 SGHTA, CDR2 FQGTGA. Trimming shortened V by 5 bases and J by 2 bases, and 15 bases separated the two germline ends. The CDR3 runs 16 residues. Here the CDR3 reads CASSQTPVTNTGELFF. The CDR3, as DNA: TGTGCCAGCAGCCAAACTCCGGTCACCAACACCGGGGAGCTGTTTTTT.

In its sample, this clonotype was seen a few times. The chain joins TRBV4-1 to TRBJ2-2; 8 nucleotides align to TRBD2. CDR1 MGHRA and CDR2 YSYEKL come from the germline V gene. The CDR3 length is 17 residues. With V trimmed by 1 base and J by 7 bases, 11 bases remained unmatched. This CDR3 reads CASSQALRREVHGELFF. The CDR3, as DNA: TGCGCCAGCAGCCAAGCCCTTAGGCGGGAGGTGCACGGGGAGCTGTTTTTT.

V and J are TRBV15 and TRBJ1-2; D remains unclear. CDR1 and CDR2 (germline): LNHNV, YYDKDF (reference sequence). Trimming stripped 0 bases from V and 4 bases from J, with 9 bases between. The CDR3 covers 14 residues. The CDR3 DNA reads TGTGCCACCAGCAGAGACCCCTCGTTCTATGGCTACACCTTC. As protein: CATSRDPSFYGYTF.

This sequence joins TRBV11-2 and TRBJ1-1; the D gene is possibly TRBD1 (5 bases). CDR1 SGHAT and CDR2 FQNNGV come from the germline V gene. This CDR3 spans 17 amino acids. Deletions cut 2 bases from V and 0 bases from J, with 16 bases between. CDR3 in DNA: TGTGCCAGCAGCTTAAGTGGGACGCAAGACATGAACACTGAAGCTTTCTTT. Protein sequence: CASSLSGTQDMNTEAFF.

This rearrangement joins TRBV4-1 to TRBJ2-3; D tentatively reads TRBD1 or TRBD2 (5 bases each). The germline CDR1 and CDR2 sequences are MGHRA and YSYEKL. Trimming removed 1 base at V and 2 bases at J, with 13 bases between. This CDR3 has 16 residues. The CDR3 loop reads CASSQGWIGATDTQYF. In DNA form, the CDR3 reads TGCGCCAGCAGCCAAGGTTGGATCGGGGCCACAGATACGCAGTATTTT.

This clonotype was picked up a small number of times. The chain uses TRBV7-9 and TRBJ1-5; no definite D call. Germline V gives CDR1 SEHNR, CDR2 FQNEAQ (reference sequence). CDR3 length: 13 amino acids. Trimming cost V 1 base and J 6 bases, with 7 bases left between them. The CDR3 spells CASSLEGSQPQHF. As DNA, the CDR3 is TGTGCCAGCAGCTTAGAGGGAAGTCAGCCCCAGCATTTT.

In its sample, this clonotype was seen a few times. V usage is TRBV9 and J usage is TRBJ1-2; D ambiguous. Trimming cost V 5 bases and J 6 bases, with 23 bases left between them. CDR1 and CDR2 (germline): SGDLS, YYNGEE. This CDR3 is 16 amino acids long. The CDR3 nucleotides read TGTGCCAGCAGTGCGCTTAACAGCCCAACCCATGATGGCTACACCTTC. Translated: CASSALNSPTHDGYTF.

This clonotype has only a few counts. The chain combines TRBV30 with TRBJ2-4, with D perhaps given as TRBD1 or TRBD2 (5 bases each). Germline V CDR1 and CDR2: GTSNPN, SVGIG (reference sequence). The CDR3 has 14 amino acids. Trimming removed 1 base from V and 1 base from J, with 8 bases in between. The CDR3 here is CAWSAGSAKNIQYF. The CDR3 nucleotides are TGTGCCTGGAGTGCAGGGAGTGCCAAAAACATTCAGTACTTC.

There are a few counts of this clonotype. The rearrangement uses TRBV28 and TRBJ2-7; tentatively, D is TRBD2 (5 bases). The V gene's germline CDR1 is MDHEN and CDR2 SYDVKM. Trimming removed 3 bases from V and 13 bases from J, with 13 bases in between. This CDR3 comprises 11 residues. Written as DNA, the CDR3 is TGTGCCAGCAGTTTGAGCGGCCGACATTACTTC. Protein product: CASSLSGRHYF.

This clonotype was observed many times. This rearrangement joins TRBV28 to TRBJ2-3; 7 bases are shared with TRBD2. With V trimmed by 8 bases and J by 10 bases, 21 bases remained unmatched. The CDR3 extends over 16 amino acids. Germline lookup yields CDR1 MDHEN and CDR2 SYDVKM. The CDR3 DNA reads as TGTGCCAGCCTCACTCGGGACTATCAATCGCGTCCGGCGCAGTATTTT. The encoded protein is CASLTRDYQSRPAQYF.

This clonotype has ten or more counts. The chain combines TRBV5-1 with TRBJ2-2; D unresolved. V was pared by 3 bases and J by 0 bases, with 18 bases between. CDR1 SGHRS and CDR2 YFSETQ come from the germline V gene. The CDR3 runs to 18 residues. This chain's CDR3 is CASSSDTSQSSNTGELFF. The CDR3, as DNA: TGCGCCAGCAGCTCCGATACAAGTCAATCTTCGAACACCGGGGAGCTGTTTTTT.

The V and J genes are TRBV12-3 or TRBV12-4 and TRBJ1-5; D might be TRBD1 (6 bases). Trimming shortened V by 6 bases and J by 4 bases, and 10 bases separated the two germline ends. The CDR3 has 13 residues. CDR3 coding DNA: TGTGCCAGCAGAGTCACAGGGAATCAGCCCCAGCATTTT. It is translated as CASRVTGNQPQHF.

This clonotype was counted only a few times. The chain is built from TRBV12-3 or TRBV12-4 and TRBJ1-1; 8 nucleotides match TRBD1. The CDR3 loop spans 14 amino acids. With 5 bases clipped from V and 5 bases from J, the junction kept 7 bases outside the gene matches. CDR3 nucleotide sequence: TGTGCCAGCAGTCCACAGGGGGTCCGGACTGAAGCTTTCTTT. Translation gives CASSPQGVRTEAFF.

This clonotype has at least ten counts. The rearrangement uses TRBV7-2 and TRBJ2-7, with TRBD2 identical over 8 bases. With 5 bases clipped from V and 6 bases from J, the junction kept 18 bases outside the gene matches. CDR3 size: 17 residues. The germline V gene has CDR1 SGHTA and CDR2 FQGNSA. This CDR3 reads CASSGRGFRGLGAEQYF. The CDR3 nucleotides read TGTGCCAGCAGCGGCCGTGGTTTTAGGGGACTAGGAGCCGAGCAGTACTTC. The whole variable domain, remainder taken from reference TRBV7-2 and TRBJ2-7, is GAGVSQSPSNKVTEKGKDVELRCDPISGHTALYWYRQSLGQGLEFLIYFQGNSAPDKSGLPSDRFSAERTGGSVSTLTIQRTQQEDSAVYLCASSGRGFRGLGAEQYFGPGTRLTVT.

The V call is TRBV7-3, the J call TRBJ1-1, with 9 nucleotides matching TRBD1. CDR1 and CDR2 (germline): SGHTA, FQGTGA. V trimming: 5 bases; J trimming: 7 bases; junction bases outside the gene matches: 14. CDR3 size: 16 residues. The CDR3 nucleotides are TGTGCCAGCAGCCTCAACCCGGGACAGGGAGTGGGTGAAGCTTTCTTT. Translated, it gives CASSLNPGQGVGEAFF.

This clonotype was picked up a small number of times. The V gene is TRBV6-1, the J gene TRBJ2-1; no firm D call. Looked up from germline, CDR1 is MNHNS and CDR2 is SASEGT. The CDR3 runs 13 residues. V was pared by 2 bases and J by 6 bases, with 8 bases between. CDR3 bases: TGTGCCAGCAGTGAACTCGTCCCCAATGAGCAGTTCTTC. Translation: CASSELVPNEQFF.

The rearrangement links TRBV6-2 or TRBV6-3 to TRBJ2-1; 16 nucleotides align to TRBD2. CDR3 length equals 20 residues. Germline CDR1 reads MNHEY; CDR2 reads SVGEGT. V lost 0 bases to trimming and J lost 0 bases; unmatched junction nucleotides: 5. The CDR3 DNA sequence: TGTGCCAGCAGTTACTCAACCGGGACTAGCGGGAGGGCCTCCTACAATGAGCAGTTCTTC. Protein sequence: CASSYSTGTSGRASYNEQFF.

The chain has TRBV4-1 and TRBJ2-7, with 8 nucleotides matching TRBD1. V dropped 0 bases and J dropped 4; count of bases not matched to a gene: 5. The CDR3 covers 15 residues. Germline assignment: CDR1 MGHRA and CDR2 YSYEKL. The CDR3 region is CASSQDGQGWYEQYF. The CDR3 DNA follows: TGCGCCAGCAGCCAAGACGGACAGGGCTGGTACGAGCAGTACTTC.

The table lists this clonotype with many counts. The CDR3 region is CSVEGQGVDGYTF. The CDR3, as DNA: TGCAGCGTTGAAGGGCAGGGGGTCGATGGCTACACCTTC. This rearrangement joins TRBV29-1 to TRBJ1-2; 7 positions agree with TRBD1. The V gene's germline CDR1 is SQVTM and CDR2 ANQGSEA. Losses at the gene ends were 1 base for V and 6 bases for J; bases not matched to a gene: 5. There are 13 residues in the CDR3.